The 10 T cell receptor beta chains listed next were all sequenced from one sample in a study of T cell responses to AZD1222 COVID-19 vaccine. Some clones are missing from TCRdb's copy, which holds only in-frame ones; the method was immunoSEQ multiplex PCR. The sample includes approximately 97,000 clones, 84% seen only once; the top ten take over 15%. Material: peripheral blood, obtained on day 0 of AZD1222 vaccination. Receptor source: an adult in good health.

The chain recombines TRBV5-1 with TRBJ2-1; 8 bases match TRBD2. The junction had 17 bases not matched to a gene; V was cut back by 4 bases and J by 8 bases. Germline V gene data show CDR1 as SGHRS and CDR2 as YFSETQ. CDR3 length equals 17 residues. Here the CDR3 reads CASSRRLAGSDWDEQFF. CDR3 nucleotides: TGCGCCAGCAGCCGGCGGTTAGCGGGATCAGATTGGGATGAGCAGTTCTTC. The full variable domain, with the rest looked up from reference TRBV5-1 and TRBJ2-1, is KAGVTQTPRYLIKTRGQQVTLSCSPISGHRSVSWYQQTPGQGLQFLFEYFSETQRNKGNFPGRFSGRQFSNSRSEMNVSTLELGDSALYLCASSRRLAGSDWDEQFFGPGTRLTVL.

V gene TRBV7-9 combines with J gene TRBJ2-1; TRBD1 matches at 12 bases. Per the germline V gene, CDR1 is SEHNR and CDR2 is FQNEAQ (reference sequence). The CDR3 sequence is 17 residues long. V lost 2 bases and J lost 8; bases outside the gene matches: 10. The CDR3 sequence: CASSLREGQGASYEQFF. CDR3 DNA sequence: TGTGCCAGCAGCTTAAGGGAGGGACAGGGGGCTAGCTATGAGCAGTTCTTC.

This clone appeared a few times. V and J are TRBV19 and TRBJ2-4; 8 bases fit TRBD2. Trimming cost V 10 bases and J 5 bases; bases outside gene matches: 7. The CDR3 length is 13 residues. Germline assignment: CDR1 LNHDA and CDR2 SQIVND (reference sequence). CDR3 DNA: TGTGCCACAGACGGGGGGGGACAAAACATTCAGTACTTC. Protein: CATDGGGQNIQYF.

The chain recombines TRBV9 with TRBJ1-4; 7 nucleotides line up with TRBD1. The germline V gene encodes CDR1 SGDLS and CDR2 YYNGEE. This CDR3 is built from 15 residues. With V trimmed by 3 bases and J by 2 bases, 4 bases remained unmatched. Here the CDR3 DNA reads TGTGCCAGCAGCGGATTGGGACAGACTAATGAAAAACTGTTTTTT. Its translation: CASSGLGQTNEKLFF.

This clone was recorded a few times. The rearrangement links TRBV5-1 to TRBJ1-4; the match to TRBD1 covers 9 bases. This CDR3 comprises 20 residues. Germline-derived CDR1 and CDR2 are SGHRS and YFSETQ. V gave up 0 bases and J gave up 3 bases; unmatched junction bases: 15. The CDR3 sequence is CASSLAGTGMNWLANEKLFF. CDR3 DNA: TGCGCCAGCAGCTTGGCCGGGACAGGGATGAACTGGCTGGCTAATGAAAAACTGTTTTTT.

The chain recombines TRBV4-3 with TRBJ2-2, with TRBD2 matching over 7 bases. The CDR3 runs to 18 residues. The trim removed 3 bases at V and 0 bases at J, leaving 10 bases unmatched. Per germline, CDR1 LGHNA and CDR2 YSLEER. CDR3 sequence (DNA): TGCGCCAGCAGCCAGGCCCCTAGCGGAGGGGCGAACACCGGGGAGCTGTTTTTT. This translates into CASSQAPSGGANTGELFF.

The genes are TRBV28 and TRBJ2-2; 8 nucleotides line up with TRBD1. The J segment lost 7 bases and the V segment lost 5 bases, leaving 9 bases of the junction unmatched. The CDR3 loop spans 15 amino acids. The V gene's germline CDR1 is MDHEN and CDR2 SYDVKM. CDR3 coding DNA: TGTGCCAGCAGTCCCGGGACAGGAGGGGGCGGGGAGCTGTTTTTT. Translation gives CASSPGTGGGGELFF.

CDR3 in amino acids: CASSPGTSGGWETQYF. CDR3 nucleotide sequence: TGTGCCAGCAGCCCAGGGACTAGCGGGGGCTGGGAGACCCAGTACTTC. The chain uses TRBV6-6 and TRBJ2-5, with 14 bases that match TRBD2. This CDR3 is built from 16 residues. Germline V gene lookup returns CDR1 MNHNY and CDR2 SVGAGI (reference sequence). With 6 bases clipped from V and 5 bases from J, the junction kept 8 bases outside the gene matches.

The chain is built from TRBV28 and TRBJ1-5, with D unresolved. Trimming left V 1 base short and J 3 bases short, with 10 bases between. This CDR3 is 15 amino acids long. Per germline, CDR1 MDHEN and CDR2 SYDVKM. CDR3: CASSLLQALNQPQHF. The CDR3 nucleotides read TGTGCCAGCAGTTTATTGCAGGCGCTCAATCAGCCCCAGCATTTT. The entire variable domain, with the rest obtained from reference TRBV28 and TRBJ1-5, is as follows: DVKVTQSSRYLVKRTGEKVFLECVQDMDHENMFWYRQDPGLGLRLIYFSYDVKMKEKGDIPEGYSVSREKKERFSLILESASTNQTSMYLCASSLLQALNQPQHFGDGTRLSIL.

This chain uses TRBV10-2 with TRBJ1-1, with 8 bases lining up with TRBD1. Losses at the gene ends were 0 bases for V and 5 bases for J; bases not matched to a gene: 5. From germline, CDR1 is WSHSY and CDR2 SAAADI. CDR3 size: 15 residues. The CDR3 nucleotides read TGCGCCAGCAGTGAGTCCGCAGGGGGCAGGACTGAAGCTTTCTTT. Translation gives CASSESAGGRTEAFF.